Listed here are 22 T cell receptor beta chains from one sample, sequenced in a study of blood T cell repertoires in COVID-19. Only in-frame clones appear in the TCRdb table, and some are missing; sequencing was by immunoSEQ multiplex PCR. This repertoire shows 40,000 to 55,000 clones, around 85% found once; its top ten account for roughly 33%. The material sequenced was peripheral blood. Source of these receptors: a woman older than 75 with acute or convalescent COVID-19.

V and J are TRBV5-1 and TRBJ1-2, with 9 bases lining up with TRBD1. The germline V gene has CDR1 SGHRS and CDR2 YFSETQ. CDR3 size: 13 residues. The J segment lost 8 bases and the V segment lost 1 base, leaving 3 bases of the junction unmatched. As DNA, the CDR3 is TGCGCCAGCAGCTTGCAGGGGACAGGGGGCTACACCTTC. Its protein product is CASSLQGTGGYTF. The full variable domain, in which reference TRBV5-1 and TRBJ1-2 provide the parts outside the CDR3, is KAGVTQTPRYLIKTRGQQVTLSCSPISGHRSVSWYQQTPGQGLQFLFEYFSETQRNKGNFPGRFSGRQFSNSRSEMNVSTLELGDSALYLCASSLQGTGGYTFGSGTRLTVV.

V usage is TRBV6-5 and J usage is TRBJ2-1; the match to TRBD2 covers 7 bases. V gave up 10 bases and J gave up 6 bases; unmatched junction bases: 6. Germline values: CDR1 MNHEY, CDR2 SVGAGI. The CDR3 runs 12 residues. The chain's CDR3 is CANSREVNEQFF. In DNA form, the CDR3 reads TGTGCCAACTCTCGGGAGGTCAATGAGCAGTTCTTC.

The chain is built from TRBV7-8 and TRBJ1-2; tentatively, D is TRBD1 (5 bases). Trimming pared 3 bases from V and 4 bases from J, leaving 12 bases between. Germline V gives CDR1 SGHVS, CDR2 FQNEAQ. This CDR3 has 14 residues. The CDR3 nucleotides read TGTGCCAGCAGCTTCCGGATGGACACCTATGGCTACACCTTC. Residues: CASSFRMDTYGYTF.

The chain has TRBV2 and TRBJ2-3; the D gene is possibly TRBD2 (5 bases). V gave up 6 bases and J gave up 0 bases, with 19 bases separating them. The CDR3 consists of 17 residues. The germline V gene has CDR1 SNHLY and CDR2 FYNNEI. CDR3 protein: CASRAAGGRTSTDTQYF. CDR3 DNA sequence: TGTGCCAGCAGGGCCGCGGGCGGAAGGACTAGCACAGATACGCAGTATTTT.

This clone was detected a few times. The rearrangement links TRBV2 to TRBJ2-1, with 8 bases aligning to TRBD1. The CDR3 contains 14 residues. The trim removed 4 bases at V and 7 bases at J, leaving 6 bases unmatched. The V gene's germline CDR1 is SNHLY and CDR2 FYNNEI. The CDR3 region is CASSGGQGGNEQFF. CDR3 in DNA: TGTGCCAGCAGTGGAGGACAGGGTGGTAATGAGCAGTTCTTC. Complete variable domain (other parts from reference TRBV2 and TRBJ2-1): EPEVTQTPSHQVTQMGQEVILRCVPISNHLYFYWYRQILGQKVEFLVSFYNNEISEKSEIFDDQFSVERPDGSNFTLKIRSTKLEDSAMYFCASSGGQGGNEQFFGPGTRLTVL.

The rearrangement joins TRBV4-1 to TRBJ1-1; 7 nucleotides align to TRBD1. This CDR3 comprises 16 residues. Germline CDR1 MGHRA, CDR2 YSYEKL. V trimming: 1 base; J trimming: 3 bases; junction bases outside the gene matches: 8. CDR3 sequence: CASSQVPEGAYTEAFF. The DNA for the CDR3 is TGCGCCAGCAGCCAAGTCCCTGAGGGGGCTTACACTGAAGCTTTCTTT.

The genes are TRBV19 and TRBJ2-1; D ambiguous. Germline loops: CDR1 LNHDA, CDR2 SQIVND (reference sequence). V lost 4 bases and J lost 7, with 17 bases in between. The CDR3 covers 15 residues. The CDR3 is CASSNSLRPGNEQFF. In DNA, the CDR3 is TGTGCCAGTAGTAATAGCCTACGCCCTGGGAATGAGCAGTTCTTC.

The J gene is TRBJ1-4, the V gene TRBV5-1, with TRBD1 identical over 8 bases. The CDR3 loop spans 18 amino acids. The V and J ends lost 0 bases and 7 bases, in that order; junction bases with no gene match: 14. Germline loops: CDR1 SGHRS, CDR2 YFSETQ. The CDR3 DNA is TGCGCCAGCAGCTTGGCGGGACAGGTCACCGAGGGAGCTGAAAAACTGTTTTTT. The encoded protein is CASSLAGQVTEGAEKLFF.

The rearrangement uses TRBV7-2 and TRBJ1-2; the match to TRBD1 covers 8 bases. This CDR3 is built from 14 residues. V was pared by 4 bases and J by 4 bases, with 5 bases of the junction left unmatched. Germline V gene sequence: CDR1 SGHTA, CDR2 FQGNSA. The CDR3 is CASSSRGRLYGYTF. For the CDR3, the DNA is TGTGCCAGCAGCTCCAGGGGGCGCCTCTATGGCTACACCTTC.

This clone came up a few times. The V and J genes are TRBV6-1 and TRBJ2-2; D uncertain. Trimming removed 2 bases from V and 6 bases from J, with 13 bases in between. In germline, CDR1 is MNHNS, CDR2 SASEGT. There are 15 residues in the CDR3. The CDR3 nucleotides are TGTGCCAGCAGTGAAACGTATGGCCTCTCCGGGGAGCTGTTTTTT. Translated: CASSETYGLSGELFF.

This clone occurred once. This chain links TRBV28 with TRBJ1-5; D is ambiguous. This CDR3 region has 15 residues. Germline assignment: CDR1 MDHEN and CDR2 SYDVKM. Trimming left V 2 bases short and J 5 bases short, with 13 bases between. This chain's CDR3 is CASSLGGRGYQPQHF. The CDR3 coding sequence is TGTGCCAGCAGTTTAGGAGGGCGGGGATATCAGCCCCAGCATTTT.

The chain uses TRBV7-9 and TRBJ1-4, with D possibly being TRBD1 (5 bases). CDR1 is SEHNR, CDR2 FQNEAQ, per germline (reference sequence). The CDR3 has 15 amino acids. V lost 3 bases to trimming and J lost 8 bases, with 16 bases between them. The chain's CDR3 is CASSFPAGDGEKLFF. CDR3 coding DNA: TGTGCCAGCAGCTTCCCGGCGGGGGACGGAGAAAAACTGTTTTTT.

The V call is TRBV28, the J call TRBJ1-1; 9 bases are shared with TRBD1. V shed 9 bases, J shed 3 bases, and the junction held 8 bases outside the gene matches. Germline CDR1 reads MDHEN; CDR2 reads SYDVKM. This CDR3 is built from 14 residues. The CDR3 sequence: CASRAGDRDTEAFF. The CDR3 nucleotides are TGTGCCAGTCGCGCGGGGGACAGGGACACTGAAGCTTTCTTT. Full variable domain (remainder filled in from reference TRBV28 and TRBJ1-1): DVKVTQSSRYLVKRTGEKVFLECVQDMDHENMFWYRQDPGLGLRLIYFSYDVKMKEKGDIPEGYSVSREKKERFSLILESASTNQTSMYLCASRAGDRDTEAFFGQGTRLTVV.

This clone was recorded only once. The rearrangement links TRBV4-2 to TRBJ1-6; 7 positions agree with TRBD1. CDR1 and CDR2 from the germline V gene are LGHNA and YNFKEQ. Trimming at V came to 0 bases and at J to 10 bases, leaving 12 bases not matched to a gene. CDR3 size: 17 residues. As DNA, the CDR3 is TGTGCCAGCAGCCAAGAAGCGGGAGGGGGCAGAGGATCACCCCTCCACTTT. Translated, it gives CASSQEAGGGRGSPLHF.

V is TRBV30 and J is TRBJ1-2; no reliable D call. The CDR3 extends over 14 amino acids. Germline assignment: CDR1 GTSNPN and CDR2 SVGIG (reference sequence). V was clipped by 0 bases and J by 8 bases, with 16 bases between them. The CDR3 protein is CAWSVSPATMGYTF. CDR3 bases: TGTGCCTGGAGTGTATCACCAGCTACTATGGGCTACACCTTC.

The V gene is TRBV5-4, the J gene TRBJ2-5; TRBD1 matches at 7 bases. The V gene end was trimmed by 3 bases and the J gene end by 2 bases; junction bases not matched to a gene: 1. Germline values: CDR1 SGHNT, CDR2 YYREEE (reference sequence). The CDR3 runs to 13 residues. CDR3 bases: TGTGCCAGCAGCTGGGACAGACAAGAGACCCAGTACTTC. As protein: CASSWDRQETQYF.

J is TRBJ2-2 and V is TRBV6-6; 7 nucleotides line up with TRBD2. V shed 10 bases, J shed 1 base, and the junction held 6 bases outside the gene matches. The CDR3 totals 14 residues. Germline CDR1 reads MNHNY; CDR2 reads SVGAGI (reference sequence). This chain's CDR3 is CATYPGGNTGELFF. The CDR3 DNA follows: TGTGCCACCTACCCGGGAGGGAACACCGGGGAGCTGTTTTTT.

J is TRBJ1-5 and V is TRBV2; perhaps TRBD1 as D (5 bases). Per the germline V gene, CDR1 is SNHLY and CDR2 is FYNNEI. This CDR3 has 15 residues. Trimming cost V 3 bases and J 4 bases, with 13 bases left between them. The CDR3 loop is CASSDGASLNQPQHF. CDR3 nucleotide sequence: TGTGCCAGCAGTGATGGGGCCTCCCTTAATCAGCCCCAGCATTTT.

This chain uses TRBV19 with TRBJ2-1; maybe TRBD2 (6 bases). The length of the CDR3 is 14 residues. Germline-derived CDR1 and CDR2 are LNHDA and SQIVND (reference sequence). V lost 1 base, J lost 7 bases, and 11 bases lay in between. Here the CDR3 DNA reads TGTGCCAGTAGTATAGGGTTAGCGGCTAATGAGCAGTTCTTC. Residues: CASSIGLAANEQFF.

V and J are TRBV28 and TRBJ1-1, with D tentatively TRBD1 (5 bases). The CDR3 sequence is 13 residues long. The V gene lost 8 bases and the J gene lost 0 bases, with 10 bases spanning the gap. Per the germline V gene, CDR1 is MDHEN and CDR2 is SYDVKM. The CDR3 sequence is CASRTRLNTEAFF. CDR3 nucleotides: TGTGCCAGCCGGACACGTCTGAACACTGAAGCTTTCTTT.

This clone was counted between two and nine times. This chain connects TRBV4-2 to TRBJ2-7; the match to TRBD2 covers 11 bases. Germline V CDR1 and CDR2: LGHNA, YNFKEQ. The junction had 3 bases not matched to a gene; V was cut back by 4 bases and J by 4 bases. The CDR3 runs to 14 residues. CDR3 amino acids: CASSPGLAGYEQYF. The CDR3 nucleotides are TGTGCCAGCAGCCCCGGACTAGCGGGTTACGAGCAGTACTTC.

The rearrangement joins TRBV19 to TRBJ1-2, with 7 bases fitting TRBD1. The V gene end was trimmed by 7 bases and the J gene end by 8 bases; junction bases not matched to a gene: 10. The CDR3 has 13 residues. The V gene's germline CDR1 is LNHDA and CDR2 SQIVND (reference sequence). CDR3 DNA: TGTGCCAGTACCCAACAGGGGTGGACAGGCTACACCTTC. Its translation is CASTQQGWTGYTF. The full variable domain, rest sourced from reference TRBV19 and TRBJ1-2, is DGGITQSPKYLFRKEGQNVTLSCEQNLNHDAMYWYRQDPGQGLRLIYYSQIVNDFQKGDIAEGYSVSREKKESFPLTVTSAQKNPTAFYLCASTQQGWTGYTFGSGTRLTVV.